The clone carrying this T cell receptor (beta chain) was seen many times. The record originates from a study of T cells in Graves' hyperthyroidism and ophthalmopathy. Patients were excluded for uncontrolled infection, other autoimmune disease, pregnancy or lactation. Amplification yielded TCR beta CDR3 regions, with RNA transcripts as the source. HTBI primers were employed in a first-round RT-PCR of the TCR CDR3. TCRdb analysed the multiplex PCR reads with MiXCR anew, one entry per CDR3 protein. Of about 360,000 distinct CDR3 sequences listed, roughly 12% were seen once; the top ten hold about 20%. The J segment lost 4 bases and the V segment lost 2 bases, leaving 9 bases of the junction unmatched. Germline V gene sequence: CDR1 MNHNS, CDR2 SASEGT. This CDR3 contains 17 residues.

Sequencing used blood. The chain recombines TRBV6-1 with TRBJ2-1, with 9 bases fitting TRBD1. This sequence was found in a man aged 25 to 40 with Graves' hyperthyroidism that later progressed to Graves' ophthalmopathy. The CDR3 DNA follows: TGTGCCAGCAGTGAACGGGACAGGGCTAGTCGGTACAATGAGCAGTTCTTC. Translating gives CASSERDRASRYNEQFF.